The entry below describes one T cell receptor beta chain. Different DNA sequences within this sample yield the same CDR3. The data belong to a study of shared clonotypes between healthy human individuals. Deep-level assay runs were performed. Authors' analysis steps: Sequence data from immunoSEQ were junction-only and lacked quality scores; consequently, filtering differed. Libraries were prepared by immunoSEQ multiplex PCR; TCRdb keeps only in-frame clonotypes and omits some of them. That table is the source of V, J and clone size, and D and trimming were worked out from the DNA. The sample includes about 980,000 clones, less than 85% of them seen just once. The CDR3 runs 15 residues. Germline CDR1 SGHNT, CDR2 YYREEE (reference sequence). Trimming at V came to 0 bases and at J to 4 bases, leaving 2 bases not matched to a gene.

The TCR was taken from a man aged 18 to 35 in good health. The chain couples TRBV5-4 to TRBJ2-3, with TRBD1 matching over 10 bases. Sample: memory CD4+ T cells sorted from blood. Subset denoted: CD45RA-negative fraction. As DNA, the CDR3 is TGTGCCAGCAGCTTGGGGGACAGGGGTGCAGATACGCAGTATTTT. This encodes CASSLGDRGADTQYF. Full variable domain (outside the CDR3, taken from reference TRBV5-4 and TRBJ2-3): ETGVTQSPTHLIKTRGQQVTLRCSSQSGHNTVSWYQQALGQGPQFIFQYYREEENGRGNFPPRFSGLQFPNYSSELNVNALELDDSALYLCASSLGDRGADTQYFGPGTRLTVL.